The 8 T cell receptor beta chains reported below all come from one sample, sequenced in a study of cytotoxic CD8 clonotypes in ibrutinib-treated CLL. TCRdb's table, derived via immunoSEQ multiplex PCR, lists solely in-frame clones and lacks some. The table shows about 68,000 clones, with just over 90% occurring only once. Sequences were derived from PBMCs, sampled after 12 months of ibrutinib treatment. These receptors were taken from a human donor with chronic lymphocytic leukemia.

V is TRBV5-1 and J is TRBJ2-7; the D gene could be TRBD1 or TRBD2 (5 bases each). This CDR3 region has 18 residues. Trimming stripped 0 bases from V and 7 bases from J, with 26 bases between. Germline values: CDR1 SGHRS, CDR2 YFSETQ. CDR3 residues: CASSLGRGGGPPYGEQYF. Here the CDR3 DNA reads TGCGCCAGCAGCTTGGGCCGTGGGGGTGGACCTCCATATGGGGAGCAGTACTTC.

This rearrangement joins TRBV9 to TRBJ2-5, with D tentatively TRBD2 (5 bases). Trimming took 4 bases from V and 1 from J, leaving 8 bases between them. This CDR3 has 13 amino acids. The germline V gene encodes CDR1 SGDLS and CDR2 YYNGEE. In DNA form, the CDR3 reads TGTGCCAGCAGCAAAGAGGGCCAAGAGACCCAGTACTTC. Amino acid sequence: CASSKEGQETQYF. The full variable domain, in which reference TRBV9 and TRBJ2-5 provide the parts outside the CDR3, is DSGVTQTPKHLITATGQRVTLRCSPRSGDLSVYWYQQSLDQGLQFLIQYYNGEERAKGNILERFSAQQFPDLHSELNLSSLELGDSALYFCASSKEGQETQYFGPGTRLLVL.

V usage is TRBV7-9 and J usage is TRBJ2-1; tentative D call: TRBD1 (5 bases). V was shortened by 5 bases and J by 6 bases, with 14 bases between the two germline ends. CDR1 is SEHNR, CDR2 FQNEAQ, per germline (reference sequence). There are 14 residues in the CDR3. CDR3 region: CASSHGQGGNEQFF. DNA of the CDR3: TGTGCCAGCAGCCACGGGCAGGGCGGCAATGAGCAGTTCTTC.

Remarks on this clone: The junction shows a germline mismatch at one end, possibly a read error. The chain recombines TRBV5-1 with TRBJ2-1, with 9 bases fitting TRBD2. Germline values: CDR1 SGHRS, CDR2 YFSETQ. The CDR3 loop spans 15 amino acids. DNA of the CDR3: TGCGCCAGCAGCTTGGCGGGACTAGCCTACGATGAGCAGTTCTTC. Its translation: CASSLAGLAYDEQFF.

CDR3 region: CASSSAGTHQGQWEQYF. The CDR3 DNA follows: TGTGCCAGTAGTTCCGCCGGAACGCACCAGGGGCAATGGGAGCAGTACTTC. This chain uses TRBV19 with TRBJ2-7; perhaps TRBD1 as D (6 bases). The CDR3 runs 17 residues. Germline V gene sequence: CDR1 LNHDA, CDR2 SQIVND (reference sequence). The V and J ends lost 5 bases and 7 bases respectively, with 27 bases between them.

The chain joins TRBV11-2 to TRBJ2-5; D gene uncertain. This CDR3 comprises 16 residues. Trimming shortened V by 2 bases and J by 10 bases, and 23 bases separated the two germline ends. Looked up from germline, CDR1 is SGHAT and CDR2 is FQNNGV. CDR3: CASSLIQDPRVEDQYF. CDR3 bases: TGTGCCAGCAGCTTAATTCAGGACCCCCGAGTCGAGGACCAGTACTTC.

This sequence joins TRBV11-1 and TRBJ2-1, with D possibly being TRBD2 (6 bases). Germline V gene lookup returns CDR1 SGHAT and CDR2 FQDESV (reference sequence). V lost 5 bases to trimming and J lost 4 bases, with 18 bases between them. The CDR3 extends over 16 amino acids. CDR3 loop: CASSEPSVKIYNEQFF. CDR3 bases: TGTGCCAGCAGCGAACCTAGCGTGAAGATATACAATGAGCAGTTCTTC. The entire variable domain, with the rest obtained from reference TRBV11-1 and TRBJ2-1, is as follows: EAEVAQSPRYKITEKSQAVAFWCDPISGHATLYWYRQILGQGPELLVQFQDESVVDDSQLPKDRFSAERLKGVDSTLKIQPAELGDSAMYLCASSEPSVKIYNEQFFGPGTRLTVL.

This chain joins TRBV5-1 and TRBJ1-1, with a weak D call TRBD1 (5 bases). The V end lost 0 bases, the J end lost 0 bases, and 12 bases lay between the germline ends. CDR3 length equals 16 residues. Germline CDR1 is SGHRS and CDR2 is YFSETQ. This CDR3 reads CASSLGGRQLNTEAFF. CDR3 sequence (DNA): TGCGCCAGCAGCTTGGGGGGGAGACAGCTGAACACTGAAGCTTTCTTT.